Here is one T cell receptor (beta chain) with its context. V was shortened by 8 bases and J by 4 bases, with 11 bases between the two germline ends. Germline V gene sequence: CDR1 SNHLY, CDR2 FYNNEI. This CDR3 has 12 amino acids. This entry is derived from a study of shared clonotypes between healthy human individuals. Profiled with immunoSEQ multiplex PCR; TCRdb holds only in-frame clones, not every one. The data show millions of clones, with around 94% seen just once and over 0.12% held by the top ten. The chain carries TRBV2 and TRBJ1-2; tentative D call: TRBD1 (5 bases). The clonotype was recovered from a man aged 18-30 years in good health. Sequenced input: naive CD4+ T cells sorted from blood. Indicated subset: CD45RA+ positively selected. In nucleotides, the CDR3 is TGTGCCAGCGGGGGAGAGGGCTATGGCTACACCTTC. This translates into CASGGEGYGYTF.